These 17 T cell receptor beta chains came from one sample sequenced in a study of Ad26.COV2.S vaccination and SARS-CoV-2 variants. Treatment: around 19 received Ad26.COV2.S at low or high dose, single or two shots; roughly five received placebo; per-sample allocation not given. Specimen acquisition occurred on day 63 following the initial vaccine or placebo injection. The method was immunoSEQ multiplex PCR; TCRdb's version includes in-frame clones alone and lacks a portion of them. In the table there are roughly 680,000 clones, approximately 88% of which are singletons. The sample was peripheral blood, taken in a trial of Ad26.COV2.S vaccine versus placebo. These receptors were collected from a person aged 18-65 years who received the Ad26.COV2.S COVID-19 vaccine or a placebo.

This chain joins TRBV18 and TRBJ2-3; TRBD1 is a possible D gene (6 bases). The V end was cut by 2 bases, the J end by 4 bases, with 10 bases between. The CDR3 is 14 residues long. Per germline, CDR1 KGHSH and CDR2 LQKENI. CDR3 region: CASSPDRSADTQYF. The CDR3 DNA reads as TGTGCCAGCTCACCAGACAGGAGTGCAGATACGCAGTATTTT.

The V gene is TRBV7-2, the J gene TRBJ2-3; TRBD2 aligns across 7 bases. This CDR3 comprises 15 residues. Germline V gives CDR1 SGHTA, CDR2 FQGNSA. V shed 1 base, J shed 1 base, and the junction held 2 bases outside the gene matches. CDR3 sequence: CASSLGEGGTDTQYF. The DNA of the CDR3 is TGTGCCAGCAGCTTAGGGGAGGGTGGCACAGATACGCAGTATTTT.

The chain links TRBV5-5 to TRBJ1-2; D remains ambiguous. This CDR3 region has 13 residues. Germline CDR1 reads SGHKS; CDR2 reads YYEKEE (reference sequence). Trimming removed 3 bases from V and 6 bases from J, with 12 bases in between. CDR3: CASSWMGDDGYTF. Written as DNA, the CDR3 is TGTGCCAGCAGCTGGATGGGAGATGATGGCTACACCTTC.

V usage is TRBV30 and J usage is TRBJ2-3, with TRBD2 matching 8 bases. CDR3 length: 15 residues. The junction had 10 bases not matched to a gene; V was cut back by 0 bases and J by 8 bases. CDR1 is GTSNPN and CDR2 is SVGIG in the germline V gene (reference sequence). CDR3 coding DNA: TGTGCCTGGAGTGTAGCTTTAGCGGGGAGGGGTACGCAGTATTTT. As protein: CAWSVALAGRGTQYF.

The chain joins TRBV6-5 to TRBJ1-6, with D hard to call. Trimming took off 7 bases at V and 7 bases at J, with 14 bases between the two ends. Germline-derived CDR1 and CDR2 are MNHEY and SVGAGI. The CDR3 covers 14 residues. The CDR3 DNA is TGTGCCAGCACCCCCGAGCCCACCAATTCACCCCTCCACTTT. It codes for CASTPEPTNSPLHF.

This clone has a single count. The rearrangement uses TRBV10-1 and TRBJ2-1, with 8 bases matching TRBD1. Unmatched junction bases numbered 3, after V lost 2 bases and J lost 9 bases. Germline V gene data show CDR1 as WNHNN and CDR2 as SYGVQD (reference sequence). There are 13 residues in the CDR3. CDR3 bases: TGCGCCAGCAGTGAGCAGGGGGCGACTGAGCAGTTCTTC. This gives the protein CASSEQGATEQFF.

The rearrangement links TRBV9 to TRBJ1-2; D uncertain. The CDR3 sequence is 12 residues long. The V gene's germline CDR1 is SGDLS and CDR2 YYNGEE. V was pared by 6 bases and J by 0 bases, with 6 bases between. The CDR3 here is CASKAANYGYTF. The CDR3 coding sequence is TGTGCCAGCAAGGCCGCTAACTATGGCTACACCTTC. The whole variable domain, remainder taken from reference TRBV9 and TRBJ1-2, is DSGVTQTPKHLITATGQRVTLRCSPRSGDLSVYWYQQSLDQGLQFLIQYYNGEERAKGNILERFSAQQFPDLHSELNLSSLELGDSALYFCASKAANYGYTFGSGTRLTVV.

The V call is TRBV19, the J call TRBJ2-3; a possible D gene is TRBD2 (5 bases). Germline CDR1 LNHDA, CDR2 SQIVND (reference sequence). V shed 3 bases and J shed 5 bases, with 12 bases lying between them. The CDR3 covers 14 residues. CDR3 in amino acids: CASSMSGKGDTQYF. DNA for the CDR3: TGTGCCAGTAGTATGTCGGGGAAGGGAGATACGCAGTATTTT.

The chain carries TRBV2 and TRBJ2-3, with 13 nucleotides matching TRBD2. The CDR3 loop spans 14 amino acids. Germline CDR1 reads SNHLY; CDR2 reads FYNNEI. The junction had 3 bases not matched to a gene; V was cut back by 4 bases and J by 8 bases. The CDR3 loop reads CASSGGLAGVTQYF. In DNA form, the CDR3 reads TGTGCCAGCAGTGGAGGACTAGCGGGAGTTACGCAGTATTTT.

This sequence joins TRBV5-1 and TRBJ2-5; D uncertain. Per the germline V gene, CDR1 is SGHRS and CDR2 is YFSETQ. This CDR3 spans 13 amino acids. V gave up 4 bases and J gave up 1 base, with 8 bases separating them. DNA for the CDR3: TGCGCCAGCAGCCCCCGGATCCAAGAGACCCAGTACTTC. Translating it yields CASSPRIQETQYF.

This clone appeared a single time. This chain uses TRBV5-1 with TRBJ1-5; D is unresolved. Trimming took 0 bases from V and 4 from J, leaving 5 bases between them. Germline loops: CDR1 SGHRS, CDR2 YFSETQ. The CDR3 spans 13 residues. CDR3 loop: CASSLAENQPQHF. As DNA, the CDR3 is TGCGCCAGCAGCTTGGCCGAAAATCAGCCCCAGCATTTT.

This clone was found once. The rearrangement links TRBV5-5 to TRBJ1-3; D gene uncertain. This CDR3 has 15 residues. Trimming cost V 3 bases and J 2 bases, with 12 bases left between them. CDR1 and CDR2 from the germline V gene are SGHKS and YYEKEE (reference sequence). The CDR3, as DNA: TGTGCCAGCAGCTCGGCCCCAACGACTGGAAACACCATATATTTT. It is translated as CASSSAPTTGNTIYF.

The chain employs TRBV7-9 and TRBJ2-3; 12 nucleotides align to TRBD1. V gave up 5 bases and J gave up 4 bases; unmatched junction bases: 4. Germline V gene data show CDR1 as SEHNR and CDR2 as FQNEAQ (reference sequence). The CDR3 covers 15 residues. CDR3 bases: TGTGCCAGCAGCCCGGGGACAGGGGGCGCAGATACGCAGTATTTT. Translation: CASSPGTGGADTQYF.

This clone was recorded once. The chain recombines TRBV4-1 with TRBJ1-2; 7 bases align to TRBD1. V lost 4 bases, J lost 2 bases, and 10 bases stayed unmatched. From germline, CDR1 is MGHRA and CDR2 YSYEKL. This CDR3 region has 16 residues. The CDR3 coding sequence is TGCGCCAGCAGCCCTATCCCGGGACAGACGAACTATGGCTACACCTTC. Its protein product is CASSPIPGQTNYGYTF.

J is TRBJ2-7 and V is TRBV2; TRBD1 matches 7 bases. This CDR3 spans 13 amino acids. CDR1 and CDR2 from the germline V gene are SNHLY and FYNNEI. Losses at the gene ends were 8 bases for V and 0 bases for J; bases not matched to a gene: 4. The CDR3 region has the DNA TGTGCCAGCCGACGGACAGGCTCCTACGAGCAGTACTTC. It yields the protein CASRRTGSYEQYF.

This clone was counted once. The chain employs TRBV5-6 and TRBJ2-7, with D possibly TRBD1 on 6 matching bases. Trimming shortened V by 3 bases and J by 1 base, and 11 bases separated the two germline ends. This CDR3 region has 14 residues. Germline CDR1 is SGHDT and CDR2 is YYEEEE. CDR3 DNA: TGTGCCAGCAGCTCTCTGGGGGCATCCTACGAGCAGTACTTC. Protein sequence: CASSSLGASYEQYF.

The V and J genes are TRBV19 and TRBJ2-5, with 9 nucleotides matching TRBD1. Trimming removed 5 bases from V and 2 bases from J; junction bases left unmatched: 6. The germline V gene encodes CDR1 LNHDA and CDR2 SQIVND (reference sequence). This CDR3 comprises 15 residues. CDR3 bases: TGTGCCAGTAGTTCTATGACAGGGGGGCAAGAGACCCAGTACTTC. Protein sequence: CASSSMTGGQETQYF. Together with reference TRBV19 and TRBJ2-5, the CDR3 gives the full variable domain: DGGITQSPKYLFRKEGQNVTLSCEQNLNHDAMYWYRQDPGQGLRLIYYSQIVNDFQKGDIAEGYSVSREKKESFPLTVTSAQKNPTAFYLCASSSMTGGQETQYFGPGTRLLVL.